These T cell receptor beta chains were read from a single sample in a study of blood T cell repertoires in COVID-19. Assay used: immunoSEQ multiplex PCR; TCRdb lists only in-frame clones, some missing. The sample consists of 200,000 to 250,000 clones, about 84% of them appearing once. The sequenced material came from peripheral blood. The receptors derive from a woman older than 75 with COVID-19, enrolled during active disease. CDR3s include the opening cysteine and the closing phenylalanine or tryptophan. The D gene is left open where the match is weak. Expanded clones get a size class; other rows say once, few or many, or leave the size out.

V	J	size	D	DNA	CDR3
TRBV7-9	TRBJ2-7	.	.	TGTGCCAGCAGCCCGACGCCCCAGGGCCCTACCCCCCCCTACGAGCAGTACTTC	CASSPTPQGPTPPYEQYF
TRBV3-1/TRBV3-2	TRBJ2-2	.	TRBD2	TGTGCCAGCAGCCAATTACTAGCGGAACTAACCGGGGAGCTGTTTTTT	CASSQLLAELTGELFF
TRBV4-2	TRBJ2-7	once	TRBD1	TGTGCCAGCAGCCAAGACAGACGGGACAGGGCCCTCGAGCAGTACTTC	CASSQDRRDRALEQYF
TRBV2	TRBJ1-5	.	.	TGTGCCAGCAGGGCCGACACGGCGCCCCAGCATTTT	CASRADTAPQHF
TRBV12-3/TRBV12-4	TRBJ2-5	.	.	TGTGCCAGCAGTTTATCGCGGGAGACCCAGTACTTC	CASSLSRETQYF
TRBV20-1	TRBJ1-2	.	.	TGCAGTGCTAGGGACAGCTATGGCTACACCTTC	CSARDSYGYTF
TRBV28	TRBJ2-7	.	.	TGTGCCAGCAGTTTTGGCAGGCTCTCCTACGAGCAGTACTTC	CASSFGRLSYEQYF
TRBV7-6	TRBJ1-4	.	TRBD1	TGTGCCAGCAGCTTAGGCCGGGACAGGGGTGGGATAGAAAAACTGTTTTTT	CASSLGRDRGGIEKLFF
TRBV2	TRBJ1-2	.	TRBD1	TGTGCCAGCACCCCGACAGGGGGCGGGGATGGCTACACCTTC	CASTPTGGGDGYTF
TRBV5-5	TRBJ1-1	once	.	TGTGCCAGCAGCTCCGACACTGAAGCTTTCTTT	CASSSDTEAFF